This entry concerns a single T cell receptor beta chain. The data are from a study of T cell repertoires in cytomegalovirus infection. Germline trimming cut 3 bases from V and 2 bases from J; bases unmatched to any gene: 4. CDR3 length: 15 residues. CDR1 is GTSNPN, CDR2 SVGIG, per germline (reference sequence). TCRdb itself ran the reads through MiXCR, one entry per CDR3 protein. The table includes 300,000 to 400,000 distinct CDR3 sequences, 15% to 20% detected once. This receptor was taken from a human donor in good health (CMV status not recorded). Some clones in this sample may be carry-over from other donors' samples. Material for sequencing was PBMCs. This chain links TRBV30 with TRBJ2-1; 10 nucleotides agree with TRBD2. CDR3: CAWSGTSGAYNEQFF. CDR3 nucleotides: TGTGCCTGGAGCGGAACTAGCGGGGCCTACAATGAGCAGTTCTTC. Full variable domain (outside the CDR3, taken from reference TRBV30 and TRBJ2-1): SQTIHQWPATLVQPVGSPLSLECTVEGTSNPNLYWYRQAAGRGLQLLFYSVGIGQISSEVPQNLSASRPQDRQFILSSKKLLLSDSGFYLCAWSGTSGAYNEQFFGPGTRLTVL.